What follows are 21 T cell receptor beta chains derived from one specimen sequenced in a study of T cell changes during pregnancy in multiple sclerosis. The repertoire was sequenced with immunoSEQ multiplex PCR; TCRdb's copy has only in-frame clones and lacks some. The data hold 25,000 to 35,000 clones, with around nine tenths observed a single time. This specimen was CD8+ T cells from peripheral blood mononuclear cells, taken in the second trimester of pregnancy. Receptor source: a female donor with multiple sclerosis, enrolled in a pregnancy study.

The chain couples TRBV27 to TRBJ1-2; D is perhaps TRBD1 (5 bases). Germline values: CDR1 MNHEY, CDR2 SMNVEV (reference sequence). The CDR3 covers 16 residues. Trimming pared 4 bases from V and 1 base from J, leaving 16 bases between. In DNA, the CDR3 is TGTGCCAGCAGTTCCTACTCAGGGTACATTAACTATGGCTACACCTTC. Its protein product is CASSSYSGYINYGYTF.

The V gene is TRBV4-3, the J gene TRBJ2-7, with 7 bases fitting TRBD2. Germline V gives CDR1 LGHNA, CDR2 YSLEER. CDR3 length: 16 residues. Trimming took 1 base from V and 5 from J; bases not matched to a gene: 11. CDR3: CASSQVIGGGRHEQYF. The CDR3 DNA sequence: TGCGCCAGCAGCCAAGTGATTGGGGGAGGGAGACACGAGCAGTACTTC.

The chain is built from TRBV4-2 and TRBJ1-1, with D perhaps TRBD1 (5 bases). In germline, CDR1 is LGHNA, CDR2 YNFKEQ. V lost 1 base to trimming and J lost 3 bases, with 12 bases between them. The CDR3 consists of 15 residues. The CDR3 region has the DNA TGTGCCAGCAGCCAAGGGGGGGGAAATCACACTGAAGCTTTCTTT. Protein product: CASSQGGGNHTEAFF.

This CDR3 reads CATAELVLSYEQYF. CDR3 nucleotide sequence: TGTGCCACCGCTGAGCTGGTTCTCTCCTACGAGCAGTACTTC. V usage is TRBV6-1 and J usage is TRBJ2-7; D remains ambiguous. Trimming left V 10 bases short and J 0 bases short, with 16 bases between. The CDR3 spans 14 residues. Looked up from germline, CDR1 is MNHNS and CDR2 is SASEGT.

The chain links TRBV7-9 to TRBJ2-7; 7 nucleotides line up with TRBD2. Germline lookup yields CDR1 SEHNR and CDR2 FQNEAQ (reference sequence). This CDR3 is 15 amino acids long. With V trimmed by 5 bases and J by 2 bases, 9 bases remained unmatched. Here the CDR3 DNA reads TGTGCCAGCAGCCCTGGGGAGGGGAGCCCCTACGAGCAGTACTTC. Its protein is CASSPGEGSPYEQYF.

The chain recombines TRBV6-6 with TRBJ2-2; D is uncertain. In germline, CDR1 is MNHNY, CDR2 SVGAGI (reference sequence). V lost 6 bases, J lost 2 bases, and 10 bases lay in between. The CDR3 is 14 amino acids. Here the CDR3 reads CASSREVNTGELFF. CDR3 coding DNA: TGTGCCAGCAGCCGAGAGGTTAACACCGGGGAGCTGTTTTTT.

The rearrangement joins TRBV10-3 to TRBJ2-7; TRBD2 aligns across 13 bases. The CDR3 sequence is 19 residues long. J gave up 4 bases and V 0 bases, and 12 bases lay outside the gene matches. Germline V gene data show CDR1 as ENHRY and CDR2 as SYGVKD. For the CDR3, the DNA is TGTGCCATCAGTGAGTCAGGGACTAGCGGGACGACCTTTAGATACGAGCAGTACTTC. It yields the protein CAISESGTSGTTFRYEQYF.

This chain uses TRBV19 with TRBJ2-5, with 10 bases matching TRBD1. The junction had 7 bases not matched to a gene; V was cut back by 5 bases and J by 1 base. The CDR3 runs to 16 residues. Germline V gene data show CDR1 as LNHDA and CDR2 as SQIVND (reference sequence). The CDR3 coding sequence is TGTGCCAGTAGTTCCCGGGACAGGGGATCCCAAGAGACCCAGTACTTC. It yields the protein CASSSRDRGSQETQYF. Variable domain in full (rest from reference TRBV19 and TRBJ2-5): DGGITQSPKYLFRKEGQNVTLSCEQNLNHDAMYWYRQDPGQGLRLIYYSQIVNDFQKGDIAEGYSVSREKKESFPLTVTSAQKNPTAFYLCASSSRDRGSQETQYFGPGTRLLVL.

The rearrangement uses TRBV11-3 and TRBJ2-2; TRBD1 agrees at 9 bases. The CDR3 loop spans 15 amino acids. V was pared by 4 bases and J by 6 bases, with 6 bases of the junction left unmatched. The germline CDR1 and CDR2 sequences are SGHNT and YENEEA. CDR3 protein: CASSSGTGRPGELFF. CDR3 bases: TGTGCCAGCAGCTCCGGGACAGGGCGACCCGGGGAGCTGTTTTTT. The variable domain in full, with the rest retrieved from reference TRBV11-3 and TRBJ2-2, is EAGVVQSPRYKIIEKKQPVAFWCNPISGHNTLYWYLQNLGQGPELLIRYENEEAVDDSQLPKDRFSAERLKGVDSTLKIQPAELGDSAVYLCASSSGTGRPGELFFGEGSRLTVL.

The chain has TRBV18 and TRBJ2-1, with 8 bases aligning to TRBD2. This CDR3 has 15 residues. CDR1 is KGHSH and CDR2 is LQKENI in the germline V gene. The V segment lost 3 bases and the J segment 6 bases; nucleotides outside the gene matches: 7. Here the CDR3 DNA reads TGTGCCAGCTCACCTACTAGCGGCCGGTTCAATGAGCAGTTCTTC. It specifies CASSPTSGRFNEQFF.

This clone was observed once. CDR3 protein: CASSEVLGDTDTQYF. For the CDR3, the DNA is TGCGCCAGCAGTGAGGTTCTAGGGGACACAGATACGCAGTATTTT. V gene TRBV10-1 combines with J gene TRBJ2-3; tentative D call: TRBD1 (5 bases). Trimming removed 2 bases from V and 2 bases from J, with 11 bases in between. CDR3 size: 15 residues. The germline gives CDR1 WNHNN, CDR2 SYGVQD (reference sequence).

This clone rates as medium-sized. CDR3 nucleotide sequence: TGTGCCTGCCTAGACAGGAGCAAAAACATTCAGTACTTC. It codes for CACLDRSKNIQYF. The V call is TRBV30, the J call TRBJ2-4; D is possibly TRBD1 (6 bases). V was trimmed by 6 bases and J by 3 bases, leaving 12 bases between them. Germline V gene data show CDR1 as GTSNPN and CDR2 as SVGIG (reference sequence). The CDR3 consists of 13 residues.

The chain uses TRBV4-1 and TRBJ1-1; 12 bases line up with TRBD1. This CDR3 spans 19 amino acids. With V trimmed by 1 base and J by 3 bases, 12 bases remained unmatched. In germline, CDR1 is MGHRA, CDR2 YSYEKL. CDR3 DNA sequence: TGCGCCAGCAGCCAAGGGCCCGGGACAGGGGGCGCGGAGGACACTGAAGCTTTCTTT. It specifies CASSQGPGTGGAEDTEAFF.

The chain couples TRBV5-1 to TRBJ2-7; the D gene is possibly TRBD1 (5 bases). CDR1 and CDR2 (germline): SGHRS, YFSETQ. The CDR3 consists of 15 residues. Trimming removed 4 bases at V and 2 bases at J, with 16 bases between. The CDR3: CASSPTRQPAYEQYF. The CDR3 DNA sequence: TGCGCCAGCAGCCCTACTCGACAGCCAGCCTACGAGCAGTACTTC.

This chain connects TRBV9 to TRBJ2-1, with 10 bases matching TRBD2. CDR3 size: 15 residues. Germline CDR1 is SGDLS and CDR2 is YYNGEE. V trimming: 3 bases; J trimming: 6 bases; junction bases outside the gene matches: 6. CDR3: CASSGLAGAGNEQFF. The DNA of the CDR3 is TGTGCCAGCAGCGGTCTAGCGGGAGCGGGCAATGAGCAGTTCTTC.

The chain carries TRBV6-5 and TRBJ1-2; 9 positions match TRBD1. V lost 6 bases and J lost 1; bases outside the gene matches: 3. Germline V gene lookup returns CDR1 MNHEY and CDR2 SVGAGI. The CDR3 covers 14 residues. The CDR3, as DNA: TGTGCCAGCAGCCGGGACAGGGATAACTATGGCTACACCTTC. Its translation is CASSRDRDNYGYTF.

This chain connects TRBV6-1 to TRBJ1-4, with unresolved D. Trimming left V 4 bases short and J 1 base short, with 10 bases between. The length of the CDR3 is 15 residues. Germline assignment: CDR1 MNHNS and CDR2 SASEGT. The CDR3 loop is CASSVDGGTNEKLFF. The CDR3 DNA reads TGTGCCAGCAGTGTGGACGGAGGAACTAATGAAAAACTGTTTTTT.

The chain has TRBV13 and TRBJ1-1; TRBD1 might be the D (6 bases). CDR1 and CDR2 from the germline V gene are PRHDT and FYEKMQ (reference sequence). V was pared by 6 bases and J by 0 bases, with 17 bases between. This CDR3 comprises 16 residues. CDR3 coding DNA: TGTGCCAGCAGTGAAGAGCTGAGGGGGTTGAACACTGAAGCTTTCTTT. As protein: CASSEELRGLNTEAFF. Full variable domain (missing parts from reference TRBV13 and TRBJ1-1): AAGVIQSPRHLIKEKRETATLKCYPIPRHDTVYWYQQGPGQDPQFLISFYEKMQSDKGSIPDRFSAQQFSDYHSELNMSSLELGDSALYFCASSEELRGLNTEAFFGQGTRLTVV.

The chain joins TRBV7-9 to TRBJ1-1, with D maybe TRBD1 (5 bases). The CDR3 is made up of 16 amino acids. Looked up from germline, CDR1 is SEHNR and CDR2 is FQNEAQ (reference sequence). The ends were cut back, 4 bases at V and 10 bases at J, with 25 bases in the middle. This CDR3 reads CASSSANRDLLSGAFF. The CDR3, as DNA: TGTGCCAGCAGCTCCGCTAACCGGGACTTGCTTAGTGGAGCTTTCTTT.

CDR3 in DNA: TGTGCCAGCAGCCACAGGGTGCTTGGCGAGCAGTACTTC. This translates into CASSHRVLGEQYF. This chain joins TRBV13 and TRBJ2-7; D perhaps matches TRBD1 (6 bases). Germline values: CDR1 PRHDT, CDR2 FYEKMQ (reference sequence). The CDR3 is made up of 13 amino acids. Trimming took off 5 bases at V and 6 bases at J, with 14 bases between the two ends. The variable domain in full, with the rest retrieved from reference TRBV13 and TRBJ2-7, is AAGVIQSPRHLIKEKRETATLKCYPIPRHDTVYWYQQGPGQDPQFLISFYEKMQSDKGSIPDRFSAQQFSDYHSELNMSSLELGDSALYFCASSHRVLGEQYFGPGTRLTVT.

The chain carries TRBV28 and TRBJ2-1, with 12 bases lining up with TRBD2. There are 16 residues in the CDR3. V dropped 5 bases and J dropped 7; count of bases not matched to a gene: 9. Germline CDR1 MDHEN, CDR2 SYDVKM. The CDR3 DNA reads as TGTGCCAGCAGTCTCCCACTAGCGGGAGGTTTGAATGAGCAGTTCTTC. Its translation is CASSLPLAGGLNEQFF.